These 27 T cell receptor beta chains share one sample of origin, sequenced in a study of blood T cell repertoires in COVID-19. Libraries were prepared by immunoSEQ multiplex PCR; TCRdb keeps only in-frame clonotypes and omits some of them. The repertoire includes fewer than 250,000 clones, over 75% of them detected once, and less than 7.5% sits in the top ten. Sequenced sample: peripheral blood. These receptors were taken from a woman in her 40s who had recovered from COVID-19.

The chain is built from TRBV4-3 and TRBJ2-5; TRBD1 aligns across 8 bases. CDR1 is LGHNA, CDR2 YSLEER, per germline. V shed 1 base, J shed 4 bases, and the junction held 5 bases outside the gene matches. CDR3 length: 15 amino acids. Written as DNA, the CDR3 is TGCGCCAGCAGCCAAGGTCAGGGGGCACTAGAGACCCAGTACTTC. This encodes CASSQGQGALETQYF.

The J gene is TRBJ2-3, the V gene TRBV19; 7 bases are shared with TRBD2. V lost 8 bases, J lost 7 bases, and 9 bases stayed unmatched. The CDR3 contains 13 residues. Germline values: CDR1 LNHDA, CDR2 SQIVND (reference sequence). The CDR3 spells CASWAGAGYTQYF. In DNA, the CDR3 is TGTGCCAGTTGGGCGGGAGCGGGATATACGCAGTATTTT.

In this sample, this clone turned up once. The chain couples TRBV20-1 to TRBJ1-2, with D unclear. Germline-derived CDR1 and CDR2 are DFQATT and SNEGSKA (reference sequence). Trimming shortened V by 3 bases and J by 7 bases, and 18 bases separated the two germline ends. The CDR3 covers 14 residues. CDR3: CSASVRQEGFGYTF. CDR3 DNA: TGCAGTGCTAGTGTCCGGCAGGAGGGCTTTGGCTACACCTTC.

V is TRBV27 and J is TRBJ2-7; 8 positions match TRBD2. The CDR3 runs 13 residues. From germline, CDR1 is MNHEY and CDR2 SMNVEV (reference sequence). Unmatched junction bases numbered 5, after V lost 6 bases and J lost 4 bases. The chain's CDR3 is CASRRGDGYEQYF. CDR3 DNA: TGTGCCAGCAGGCGGGGGGACGGTTACGAGCAGTACTTC.

The V and J genes are TRBV27 and TRBJ2-1; unclear D gene. Trimming pared 6 bases from V and 0 bases from J, leaving 12 bases between. CDR1 and CDR2 (germline): MNHEY, SMNVEV (reference sequence). This CDR3 is built from 15 residues. CDR3 sequence reads: CASSPLRSSYNEQFF. CDR3 nucleotide sequence: TGTGCCAGCAGCCCGCTAAGGAGCTCCTACAATGAGCAGTTCTTC.

The chain joins TRBV2 to TRBJ2-5; 11 positions agree with TRBD1. CDR3 length: 15 amino acids. Germline V gene sequence: CDR1 SNHLY, CDR2 FYNNEI. The ends lost 6 bases at V and 5 bases at J; junction bases unmatched: 8. CDR3 in DNA: TGTGCCAGCAGGGTCCGGACAGGGGGCAGCGAGACCCAGTACTTC. It translates to CASRVRTGGSETQYF.

The chain couples TRBV6-5 to TRBJ2-5; 10 bases fit TRBD2. CDR1 and CDR2 from the germline V gene are MNHEY and SVGAGI. CDR3 length: 15 residues. Germline trimming cut 7 bases from V and 5 bases from J; bases unmatched to any gene: 10. CDR3 DNA sequence: TGTGCCAGCACCTTGGGTAGCGGGAGGACTGAGACCCAGTACTTC. Translation: CASTLGSGRTETQYF.

This chain uses TRBV20-1 with TRBJ1-1, with D possibly TRBD1 on 6 matching bases. CDR3 length: 14 residues. Germline V gene lookup returns CDR1 DFQATT and CDR2 SNEGSKA (reference sequence). Between the trimmed V and J ends, which lost 3 bases and 4 bases, there was a span of 15 bases. CDR3 residues: CSASGGGPSTEAFF. The CDR3 DNA sequence: TGCAGTGCTAGTGGTGGGGGCCCAAGCACTGAAGCTTTCTTT.

The chain carries TRBV18 and TRBJ2-5; 12 nucleotides align to TRBD2. The CDR3 extends over 17 amino acids. Looked up from germline, CDR1 is KGHSH and CDR2 is LQKENI. After removal of 0 bases from V and 2 bases from J, the junction contained 4 bases not matched to a gene. The CDR3 bases are TGTGCCAGCTCACCACCGACTAGCGGGAGTGGGCAAGAGACCCAGTACTTC. The encoded protein is CASSPPTSGSGQETQYF.

The gene calls are TRBV5-1 and TRBJ2-5; 8 bases are a match to TRBD1. There are 15 residues in the CDR3. Trimming removed 2 bases from V and 2 bases from J; junction bases left unmatched: 5. CDR1 is SGHRS, CDR2 YFSETQ, per germline. CDR3 sequence reads: CASSFFGDRQETQYF. Written as DNA, the CDR3 is TGCGCCAGCAGCTTTTTCGGGGACAGGCAAGAGACCCAGTACTTC.

The chain combines TRBV9 with TRBJ2-1; the D is unclear. The CDR3 extends over 15 amino acids. With 0 bases removed from V and 3 bases from J, the gap between germline ends came to 10 bases. Germline CDR1 and CDR2: SGDLS and YYNGEE. The CDR3 bases are TGTGCCAGCAGCGTAGACTCCCTAAACTACAATGAGCAGTTCTTC. This gives the protein CASSVDSLNYNEQFF.

This chain connects TRBV6-1 to TRBJ1-6; possibly TRBD1 for D (6 bases). Trimming left V 2 bases short and J 10 bases short, with 9 bases between. This CDR3 has 13 residues. Germline loops: CDR1 MNHNS, CDR2 SASEGT. For the CDR3, the DNA is TGTGCCAGCAGTGAATCGGGGACATCACCCCTCCACTTT. Translated, it gives CASSESGTSPLHF.

The V gene is TRBV27, the J gene TRBJ2-5; 11 nucleotides align to TRBD2. Per germline, CDR1 MNHEY and CDR2 SMNVEV (reference sequence). V lost 8 bases to trimming and J lost 4 bases; unmatched junction nucleotides: 21. This CDR3 spans 19 amino acids. Here the CDR3 DNA reads TGTGCCAGCCAAAGGGGAACATTCGGATCACTAGCGGGAGTAGAGACCCAGTACTTC. Amino acid sequence: CASQRGTFGSLAGVETQYF.

The rearrangement links TRBV29-1 to TRBJ2-1; 10 positions agree with TRBD2. The V segment lost 4 bases and the J segment 4 bases; nucleotides outside the gene matches: 1. The V gene's germline CDR1 is SQVTM and CDR2 ANQGSEA. CDR3 size: 13 residues. CDR3 DNA: TGCAGCGTTGTGACTAGCGGGTACAATGAGCAGTTCTTC. The encoded protein is CSVVTSGYNEQFF.

This chain connects TRBV19 to TRBJ2-7; 12 bases map to TRBD2. From germline, CDR1 is LNHDA and CDR2 SQIVND (reference sequence). This CDR3 is 14 amino acids long. After removal of 3 bases from V and 3 bases from J, the junction contained 0 bases not matched to a gene. CDR3 sequence: CASSMTSGSYEQYF. In DNA form, the CDR3 reads TGTGCCAGTAGTATGACTAGCGGGAGCTACGAGCAGTACTTC. Complete variable domain (other parts from reference TRBV19 and TRBJ2-7): DGGITQSPKYLFRKEGQNVTLSCEQNLNHDAMYWYRQDPGQGLRLIYYSQIVNDFQKGDIAEGYSVSREKKESFPLTVTSAQKNPTAFYLCASSMTSGSYEQYFGPGTRLTVT.

This chain connects TRBV19 to TRBJ2-1, with 8 bases lining up with TRBD2. V shed 1 base and J 6 bases; nucleotides not matched to a gene: 5. Per the germline V gene, CDR1 is LNHDA and CDR2 is SQIVND (reference sequence). The CDR3 is 15 residues long. The CDR3: CASSIGGLGANEQFF. DNA for the CDR3: TGTGCCAGTAGTATAGGGGGACTAGGGGCCAATGAGCAGTTCTTC.

The chain couples TRBV9 to TRBJ2-7; the D gene is possibly TRBD1 (6 bases). V lost 4 bases and J 0 bases, leaving 14 bases between the germline ends. Germline-derived CDR1 and CDR2 are SGDLS and YYNGEE. This CDR3 region has 15 residues. The CDR3 loop reads CASSPWTDISYEQYF. CDR3 nucleotides: TGTGCCAGCAGCCCCTGGACAGATATCTCCTACGAGCAGTACTTC.

The CDR3 sequence: CASSFLATSDYNQPQHF. The CDR3 DNA follows: TGTGCCAGCAGCTTCCTTGCTACATCAGACTACAATCAGCCCCAGCATTTT. The J gene is TRBJ1-5, the V gene TRBV7-8; D is ambiguous. Per the germline V gene, CDR1 is SGHVS and CDR2 is FQNEAQ. V gave up 3 bases and J gave up 3 bases, with 18 bases separating them. The CDR3 length is 17 residues.

This chain uses TRBV12-3 or TRBV12-4 with TRBJ2-3, with D unclear. V dropped 11 bases and J dropped 1 base, with 13 bases sitting between them. The CDR3 has 13 residues. The DNA for the CDR3 is TGTGCCGCCCAAACTCAGGGCACAGATACGCAGTATTTT. Protein product: CAAQTQGTDTQYF.

The chain joins TRBV6-5 to TRBJ2-6; 8 nucleotides align to TRBD1. The CDR3 totals 16 residues. Per germline, CDR1 MNHEY and CDR2 SVGAGI. Trimming at V came to 2 bases and at J to 4 bases, leaving 4 bases not matched to a gene. In DNA, the CDR3 is TGTGCCAGCAGTTACGGACAGGGACCCGGGGCCAACGTCCTGACTTTC. It codes for CASSYGQGPGANVLTF.

This rearrangement joins TRBV9 to TRBJ2-7, with a tentative D call TRBD2 (6 bases). V was cut by 0 bases and J by 5 bases, with 15 bases left in between. The CDR3 length is 15 residues. CDR1 SGDLS and CDR2 YYNGEE come from the germline V gene. This CDR3 reads CASSVAATTSHEQYF. CDR3 coding DNA: TGTGCCAGCAGCGTAGCGGCTACCACTAGCCACGAGCAGTACTTC.

This CDR3 is CSASVSGGETQYF. The CDR3 bases are TGCAGTGCTAGTGTCAGCGGGGGAGAGACCCAGTACTTC. The V gene is TRBV20-1, the J gene TRBJ2-5; TRBD2 agrees at 8 bases. The V and J ends lost 3 bases and 4 bases, in that order; junction bases with no gene match: 4. The germline CDR1 and CDR2 sequences are DFQATT and SNEGSKA (reference sequence). The CDR3 is 13 residues long.

The genes are TRBV29-1 and TRBJ1-1; D is possibly TRBD1 (5 bases). V lost 4 bases to trimming and J lost 0 bases, with 15 bases between them. Germline assignment: CDR1 SQVTM and CDR2 ANQGSEA. The CDR3 loop spans 15 amino acids. Written as DNA, the CDR3 is TGCAGCGTTGTGGGGGGTACCAACATGAACACTGAAGCTTTCTTT. This translates into CSVVGGTNMNTEAFF.

The chain uses TRBV7-6 and TRBJ2-1; maybe TRBD2 (6 bases). V lost 1 base, J lost 3 bases, and 10 bases lay in between. Germline assignment: CDR1 SGHVS and CDR2 FNYEAQ. The CDR3 has 15 amino acids. The CDR3 DNA follows: TGTGCCAGCAGCTTAGGGGGGGAAGGCTACAATGAGCAGTTCTTC. Translating gives CASSLGGEGYNEQFF.

The chain joins TRBV30 to TRBJ2-7; 10 bases line up with TRBD2. The CDR3 runs to 16 residues. V dropped 2 bases and J dropped 2; count of bases not matched to a gene: 9. The germline V gene has CDR1 GTSNPN and CDR2 SVGIG (reference sequence). The CDR3 nucleotides read TGTGCCTGGAGTATAGGGGGAGCGGGAGGGCCCTACGAGCAGTACTTC. Encoded protein: CAWSIGGAGGPYEQYF.

The chain couples TRBV6-5 to TRBJ1-1; D remains unclear. This CDR3 has 12 residues. In germline, CDR1 is MNHEY, CDR2 SVGAGI. V shed 8 bases and J shed 3 bases, with 10 bases lying between them. The CDR3 sequence: CASGTFDTEAFF. CDR3 coding DNA: TGTGCCAGCGGCACCTTCGACACTGAAGCTTTCTTT.

The V call is TRBV27, the J call TRBJ2-7; TRBD1 matches at 9 bases. V lost 3 bases, J lost 4 bases, and 4 bases stayed unmatched. Per germline, CDR1 MNHEY and CDR2 SMNVEV (reference sequence). CDR3 size: 14 residues. This chain's CDR3 is CASSFSTGGYEQYF. The CDR3 coding sequence is TGTGCCAGCAGTTTTTCGACAGGGGGGTACGAGCAGTACTTC.